Detailed here is one TCR beta chain. Repertoires were generated with immunoSEQ multiplex PCR, while TCRdb's copy carries only in-frame clones and drops some. The sample yields roughly 150,000 clones, about 80% seen once. Trimming stripped 0 bases from V and 0 bases from J, with 13 bases between. Germline loops: CDR1 SGDLS, CDR2 YYNGEE. The CDR3 loop spans 17 amino acids. The data are from a study of blood T cell repertoires in COVID-19. Study overall: PBMCs, B-cell-depleted T cells, or T cells were the source of the cDNA or gDNA that made up the material.

The source material was peripheral blood. This clonotype originated in a man aged 70 or older with active or convalescent COVID-19. V is TRBV9 and J is TRBJ2-1; tentatively, D is TRBD2 (5 bases). In DNA form, the CDR3 reads TGTGCCAGCAGCGTAGTATGGCGGGCGAGCTCCTACAATGAGCAGTTCTTC. Its protein product is CASSVVWRASSYNEQFF.